This T cell receptor (beta chain) appears in the sequencing data of a study of blood T cell repertoires in COVID-19 (dated by TCRdb to the early 2020s). Some background on the complete study: Samples covering the acute and convalescent phases of COVID-19 were provided by collaborators in the United States, Italy and Spain. The prospective study material was composed of cDNA or gDNA derived from T cells, B-cell-depleted T cells, or PBMCs. Deeply sampled blood TCRbeta repertoires from subjects exposed to, actively infected with, or recovered from COVID-19 were included in the dataset. The repertoires were released in a freely available public database intended as a resource for research on the immune response to SARS-CoV-2. Samples came from the ongoing ImmuneRACE study (first 160 participants) plus 1,254 subjects from 6 global collaborators. Nearly every sample came with metadata listing a de-identified subject ID, COVID-19 status, age in years and sex. Where available, HLA class I and class II types were obtained from metadata supplied by the sample provider rather than from assay-based typing.

Summary of the overall study and its limitations: The amount of clinical and demographic metadata varied by source and participant and was provided uncurated.

This clone was seen only a few times. Which antigen it targets is not known. No much larger clone exists at a distance of one base, and base qualities are not known. From a lookup of the germline V gene (reference sequence), CDR1 and CDR2 are SGHKS and YYEKEE. Inclusive of the bounding cysteine and phenylalanine, the CDR3 is 13 residues long. Of all the DNA, just the CDR3 is kept, 39 bases in frame from base 1. Relative to germline, V is 1 base shorter and J is 1 base shorter, with 5 bases between their ends. TCRbeta CDR3 regions were amplified from genomic DNA using the immunoSEQ Assay, a bias-controlled multiplex PCR. In the paper's pipeline: Nucleated cell counts per sample were estimated from amplification of reference gene primers within the assay. Sequence reads were collapsed and filtered to measure the absolute abundance of every unique TCRbeta CDR3 rearrangement. Productive Simpson clonality was computed per sample as the square root of Simpson's diversity index over productive rearrangements. Imported from immuneACCESS, the table was reduced by TCRdb to in-frame sequences with V and J called. These copies leave out some clones; in studies compared against another copy, an unresolved V gene accounts for under half, and the cause of the remainder is not known. That table furnishes V, J and clone size, whereas the DNA furnished D and trimming. The sample has 240,000 or so clones on record, roughly 86% of them singletons. About 3.5% of the sample is held by the ten biggest clonotypes.

Participants in the prospective study were aged roughly 18 to 90 years, lived in some 24 United States geographic areas, and enrolled through a virtual design. Cohort assignment in the prospective study relied on participant-reported clinical history from a screening survey and a study questionnaire. Each participant in the prospective study had whole blood, serum and a nasopharyngeal or oropharyngeal swab collected by mobile phlebotomists. Over an approximately 2-month period, participants in the prospective study had the option of providing additional blood draws and questionnaires. Before DNA extraction, blood samples from the prospective study were shipped at room temperature or frozen.

Recombination linked TRBV5-5 to TRBJ1-1, with no confidently assigned D gene. The receptor comes from a woman aged 40-49 years with acute COVID-19. The sample taken for sequencing was PBMCs or T cells enriched from blood (not recorded which). CDR3 region: CASSLSENTEAFF. The nucleotides are TGTGCCAGCAGCTTGTCAGAGAACACTGAAGCTTTCTTT.